One TCR beta chain is described in this entry. The antigen remains undetermined. The data were obtained in a study of identical twins. Study-wide results and caveats: Conclusions relied on cross-sectional statistical analysis, not following the same donors. Carriage of fewer insertions was seen in abundant cord blood beta clonotypes, whereas memory repertoires showed none.

A universal primer site was created by template switching, with the cDNA bearing unique molecular identifiers. MiXCR was run by TCRdb on the 5' RACE reads, yielding one entry per CDR3 protein. This table has some 240,000 distinct CDR3 sequences, about 10% appearing once. The CDR3 is 17 residues long. V gave up 4 bases and J gave up 6 bases; unmatched junction bases: 14. The germline V gene has CDR1 SGHRS and CDR2 YFSETQ. Sequencing was performed on memory T cells sorted from blood. V usage is TRBV5-1 and J usage is TRBJ2-3; 10 nucleotides line up with TRBD2. This clonotype originated in a man aged 45-65 years in good health. The CDR3 sequence is CASSSAPTSGAGDTQYF. DNA for the CDR3: TGCGCCAGCAGCAGCGCGCCTACTAGCGGGGCGGGGGATACGCAGTATTTT. The variable domain in full, with the rest retrieved from reference TRBV5-1 and TRBJ2-3, is KAGVTQTPRYLIKTRGQQVTLSCSPISGHRSVSWYQQTPGQGLQFLFEYFSETQRNKGNFPGRFSGRQFSNSRSEMNVSTLELGDSALYLCASSSAPTSGAGDTQYFGPGTRLTVL.